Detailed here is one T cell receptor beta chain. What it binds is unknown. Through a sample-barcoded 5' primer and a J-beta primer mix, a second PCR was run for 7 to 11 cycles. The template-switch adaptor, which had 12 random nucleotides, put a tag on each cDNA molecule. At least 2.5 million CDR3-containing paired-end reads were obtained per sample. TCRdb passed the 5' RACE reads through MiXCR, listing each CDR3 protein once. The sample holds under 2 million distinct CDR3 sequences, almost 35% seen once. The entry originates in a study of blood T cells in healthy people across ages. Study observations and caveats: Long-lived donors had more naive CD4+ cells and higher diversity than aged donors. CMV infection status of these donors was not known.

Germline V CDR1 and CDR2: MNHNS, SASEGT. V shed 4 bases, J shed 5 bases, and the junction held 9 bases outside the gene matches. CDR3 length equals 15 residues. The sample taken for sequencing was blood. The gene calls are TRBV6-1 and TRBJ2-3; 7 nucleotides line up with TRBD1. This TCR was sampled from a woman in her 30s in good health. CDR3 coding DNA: TGTGCCAGCAGTGGATGGAAGGGGGCTGTAGATACGCAGTATTTT. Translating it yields CASSGWKGAVDTQYF.